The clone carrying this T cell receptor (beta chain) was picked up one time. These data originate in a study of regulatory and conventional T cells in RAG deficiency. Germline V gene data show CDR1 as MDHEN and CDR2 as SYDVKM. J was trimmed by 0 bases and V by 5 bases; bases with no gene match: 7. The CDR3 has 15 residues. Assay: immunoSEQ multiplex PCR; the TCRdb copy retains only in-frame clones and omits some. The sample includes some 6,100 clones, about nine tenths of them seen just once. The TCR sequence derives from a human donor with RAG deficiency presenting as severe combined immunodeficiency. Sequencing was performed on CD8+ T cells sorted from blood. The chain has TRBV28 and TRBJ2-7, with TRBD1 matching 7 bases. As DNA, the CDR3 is TGTGCCAGCAGTCGGGGACAGCTAAACTCCTACGAGCAGTACTTC. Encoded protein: CASSRGQLNSYEQYF.